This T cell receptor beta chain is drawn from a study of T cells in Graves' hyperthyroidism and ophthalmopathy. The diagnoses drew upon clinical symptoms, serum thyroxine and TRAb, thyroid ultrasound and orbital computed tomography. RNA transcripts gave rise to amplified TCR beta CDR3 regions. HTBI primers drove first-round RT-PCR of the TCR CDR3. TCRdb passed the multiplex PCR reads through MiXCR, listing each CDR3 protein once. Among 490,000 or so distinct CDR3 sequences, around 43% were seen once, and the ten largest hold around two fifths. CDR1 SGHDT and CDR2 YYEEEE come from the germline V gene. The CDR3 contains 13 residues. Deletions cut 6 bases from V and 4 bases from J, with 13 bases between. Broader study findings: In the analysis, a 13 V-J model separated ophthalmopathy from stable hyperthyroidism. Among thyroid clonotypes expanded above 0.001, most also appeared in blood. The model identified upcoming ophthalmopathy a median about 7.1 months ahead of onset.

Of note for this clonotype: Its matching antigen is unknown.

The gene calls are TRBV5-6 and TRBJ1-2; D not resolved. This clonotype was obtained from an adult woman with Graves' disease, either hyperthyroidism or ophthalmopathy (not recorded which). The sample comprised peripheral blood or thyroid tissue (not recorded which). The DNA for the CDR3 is TGTGCCAGCACCCAATGGAGTGGCTATGGCTACACCTTC. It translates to CASTQWSGYGYTF.